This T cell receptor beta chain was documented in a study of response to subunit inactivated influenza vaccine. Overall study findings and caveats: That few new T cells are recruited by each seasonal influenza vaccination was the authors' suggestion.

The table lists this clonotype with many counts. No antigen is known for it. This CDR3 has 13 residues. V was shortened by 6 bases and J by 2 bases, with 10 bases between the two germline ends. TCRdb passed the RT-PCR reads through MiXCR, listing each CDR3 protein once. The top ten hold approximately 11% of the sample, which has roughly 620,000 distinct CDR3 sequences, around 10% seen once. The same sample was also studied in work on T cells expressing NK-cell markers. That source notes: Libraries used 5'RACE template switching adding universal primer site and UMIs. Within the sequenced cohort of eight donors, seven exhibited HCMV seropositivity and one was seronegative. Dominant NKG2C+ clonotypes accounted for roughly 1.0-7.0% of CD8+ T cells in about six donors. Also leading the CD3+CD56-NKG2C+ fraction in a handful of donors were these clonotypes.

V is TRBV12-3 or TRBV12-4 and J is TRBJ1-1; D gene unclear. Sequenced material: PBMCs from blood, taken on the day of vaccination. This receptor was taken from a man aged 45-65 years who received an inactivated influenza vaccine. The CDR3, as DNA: TGTGCCAGCAGAACTCAAAGAAACACTGAAGCTTTCTTT. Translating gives CASRTQRNTEAFF.